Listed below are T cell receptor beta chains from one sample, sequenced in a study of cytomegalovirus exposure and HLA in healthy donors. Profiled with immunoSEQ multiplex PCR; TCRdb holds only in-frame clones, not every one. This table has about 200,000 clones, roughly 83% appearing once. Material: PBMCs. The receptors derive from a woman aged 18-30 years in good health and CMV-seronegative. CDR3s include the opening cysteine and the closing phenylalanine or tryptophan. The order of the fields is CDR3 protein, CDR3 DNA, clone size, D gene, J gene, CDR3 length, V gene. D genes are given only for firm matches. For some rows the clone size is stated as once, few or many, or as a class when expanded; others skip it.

cdr3_aa: CASSPWTGDTEAFF
cdr3_nt: TGTGCCAGCTCACCGTGGACAGGGGACACTGAAGCTTTCTTT
clone_size: NA
d_call: TRBD1
j_call: TRBJ1-1
cdr3_length: 14
v_call: TRBV18

cdr3_aa: CASSVGQGAPRDTEAFF
cdr3_nt: TGTGCCAGCAGCGTAGGACAGGGGGCGCCCCGTGACACTGAAGCTTTCTTT
clone_size: NA
d_call: TRBD1
j_call: TRBJ1-1
cdr3_length: 17
v_call: TRBV9

cdr3_aa: CASSLGQGFEKAFF
cdr3_nt: TGTGCCAGCAGCCTGGGACAGGGCTTTGAGAAGGCTTTCTTT
clone_size: NA
d_call: TRBD1
j_call: TRBJ1-1
cdr3_length: 14
v_call: TRBV4-2

cdr3_aa: CATSRLAESTDTQYF
cdr3_nt: TGTGCCACCAGCAGGCTAGCGGAAAGCACAGATACGCAGTATTTT
clone_size: NA
d_call: TRBD2
j_call: TRBJ2-3
cdr3_length: 15
v_call: TRBV15

cdr3_aa: CASSQSYEQYF
cdr3_nt: TGTGCCAGCAGTCAATCCTACGAGCAGTACTTC
clone_size: NA
d_call: NA
j_call: TRBJ2-7
cdr3_length: 11
v_call: TRBV6-1

cdr3_aa: CASSITRVNTEAFF
cdr3_nt: TGTGCCAGCAGCATTACTCGGGTCAACACTGAAGCTTTCTTT
clone_size: NA
d_call: NA
j_call: TRBJ1-1
cdr3_length: 14
v_call: TRBV5-6

cdr3_aa: CASSLTYVVAGGSSYNEQFF
cdr3_nt: TGTGCCAGCAGCCTCACCTACGTGGTAGCGGGAGGGAGCTCCTACAATGAGCAGTTCTTC
clone_size: NA
d_call: TRBD2
j_call: TRBJ2-1
cdr3_length: 20
v_call: TRBV14

cdr3_aa: CASSILNSPLHF
cdr3_nt: TGTGCCAGCAGCATACTCAATTCACCCCTCCACTTT
clone_size: NA
d_call: NA
j_call: TRBJ1-6
cdr3_length: 12
v_call: TRBV7-8

cdr3_aa: CASRGHMLQPQHF
cdr3_nt: TGTGCCAGCAGGGGACATATGCTTCAGCCCCAGCATTTT
clone_size: NA
d_call: NA
j_call: TRBJ1-5
cdr3_length: 13
v_call: TRBV27

cdr3_aa: CASSLERGGSYNEQFF
cdr3_nt: TGCGCCAGCAGCTTGGAGCGGGGGGGCTCCTACAATGAGCAGTTCTTC
clone_size: NA
d_call: TRBD2
j_call: TRBJ2-1
cdr3_length: 16
v_call: TRBV5-1

cdr3_aa: CASSPALRGNYEQYF
cdr3_nt: TGTGCCAGCAGCCCAGCACTTCGGGGAAACTACGAGCAGTACTTC
clone_size: NA
d_call: NA
j_call: TRBJ2-7
cdr3_length: 15
v_call: TRBV9

cdr3_aa: CASSYSDKQGEAFF
cdr3_nt: TGTGCCAGCAGTTACTCAGACAAACAGGGGGAAGCTTTCTTT
clone_size: NA
d_call: TRBD1
j_call: TRBJ1-1
cdr3_length: 14
v_call: TRBV6-6

cdr3_aa: CASSQETGGSYGYTF
cdr3_nt: TGTGCCAGCAGCCAAGAGACAGGGGGTTCCTATGGCTACACCTTC
clone_size: few
d_call: TRBD1
j_call: TRBJ1-2
cdr3_length: 15
v_call: TRBV4-2

cdr3_aa: CASSLSAGGEAFF
cdr3_nt: TGTGCCAGCAGCTTATCTGCGGGGGGTGAAGCTTTCTTT
clone_size: NA
d_call: NA
j_call: TRBJ1-1
cdr3_length: 13
v_call: TRBV7-9

cdr3_aa: CASSLGDRAYEQYF
cdr3_nt: TGTGCCAGCAGCTTAGGAGACAGGGCCTACGAGCAGTACTTC
clone_size: NA
d_call: TRBD1
j_call: TRBJ2-7
cdr3_length: 14
v_call: TRBV11-2

cdr3_aa: CASTKDRVQLFF
cdr3_nt: TGTGCCAGTACCAAAGACAGGGTGCAACTGTTTTTT
clone_size: NA
d_call: TRBD1
j_call: TRBJ1-4
cdr3_length: 12
v_call: TRBV19

cdr3_aa: CASETDPLEKLFF
cdr3_nt: TGTGCCAGCGAGACAGATCCCCTTGAAAAACTGTTTTTT
clone_size: few
d_call: NA
j_call: TRBJ1-4
cdr3_length: 13
v_call: TRBV2

cdr3_aa: CASSSRTSTDTQYF
cdr3_nt: TGTGCCAGCAGCTCCCGTACTAGCACAGATACGCAGTATTTT
clone_size: NA
d_call: NA
j_call: TRBJ2-3
cdr3_length: 14
v_call: TRBV13

cdr3_aa: CASSKQSFNEQYF
cdr3_nt: TGTGCCAGTAGTAAGCAAAGTTTCAACGAGCAGTACTTC
clone_size: NA
d_call: NA
j_call: TRBJ2-7
cdr3_length: 13
v_call: TRBV19

cdr3_aa: CAWSVFGASERYNEQFF
cdr3_nt: TGTGCCTGGAGTGTATTCGGCGCTAGCGAAAGATACAATGAGCAGTTCTTC
clone_size: NA
d_call: NA
j_call: TRBJ2-1
cdr3_length: 17
v_call: TRBV30

cdr3_aa: CASSSNRGGNQPQHF
cdr3_nt: TGTGCCAGCAGCTCCAACAGGGGGGGCAATCAGCCCCAGCATTTT
clone_size: NA
d_call: TRBD1
j_call: TRBJ1-5
cdr3_length: 15
v_call: TRBV7-6

cdr3_aa: CASSYSTTGKLFF
cdr3_nt: TGTGCCAGCAGTTATTCGACGACAGGAAAACTGTTTTTT
clone_size: NA
d_call: NA
j_call: TRBJ1-4
cdr3_length: 13
v_call: TRBV6-6